Reported below is one TCR beta chain. Original data processing: Amplification of reference gene primers was used by the study to estimate nucleated cell counts. Measured with immunoSEQ multiplex PCR; TCRdb has only the in-frame clones, and not every one. That table is the source of V, J and clone size, and D and trimming were worked out from the DNA. This sample has approximately 63,000 clones, with 76% found just once. The data derive from a study of blood T cell repertoires in COVID-19. Background on the study: Donors in the United States, Italy and Spain gave samples during acute or convalescent COVID-19. The analysed material was cDNA or gDNA that came from T cells, B-cell-depleted T cells, or PBMCs.

V dropped 4 bases and J dropped 5; count of bases not matched to a gene: 1. Germline CDR1 is KGHSH and CDR2 is LQKENI. The CDR3 loop spans 14 amino acids. Sequenced: peripheral blood. The origin of this receptor is a woman of 80 years or more with acute or convalescent COVID-19. The chain is built from TRBV18 and TRBJ2-7, with 14 bases matching TRBD2. The DNA for the CDR3 is TGTGCCAGCTCACGGGGACTAGCGGGAGACGAGCAGTACTTC. Encoded protein: CASSRGLAGDEQYF.